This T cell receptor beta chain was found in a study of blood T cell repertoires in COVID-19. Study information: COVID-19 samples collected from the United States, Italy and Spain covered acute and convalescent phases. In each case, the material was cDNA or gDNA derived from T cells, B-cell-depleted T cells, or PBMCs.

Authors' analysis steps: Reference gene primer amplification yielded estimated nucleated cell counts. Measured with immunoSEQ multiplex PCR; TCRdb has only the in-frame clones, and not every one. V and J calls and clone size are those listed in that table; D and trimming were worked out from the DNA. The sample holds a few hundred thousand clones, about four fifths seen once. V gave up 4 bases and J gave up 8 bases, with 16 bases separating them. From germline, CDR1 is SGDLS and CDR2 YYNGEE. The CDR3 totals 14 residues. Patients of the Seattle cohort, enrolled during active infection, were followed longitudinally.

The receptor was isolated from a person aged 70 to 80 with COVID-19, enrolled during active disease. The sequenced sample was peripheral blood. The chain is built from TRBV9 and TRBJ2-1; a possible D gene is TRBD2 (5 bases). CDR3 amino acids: CASSSRDKAYEQFF. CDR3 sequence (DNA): TGTGCCAGCAGCTCCCGGGATAAAGCGTATGAGCAGTTCTTC.